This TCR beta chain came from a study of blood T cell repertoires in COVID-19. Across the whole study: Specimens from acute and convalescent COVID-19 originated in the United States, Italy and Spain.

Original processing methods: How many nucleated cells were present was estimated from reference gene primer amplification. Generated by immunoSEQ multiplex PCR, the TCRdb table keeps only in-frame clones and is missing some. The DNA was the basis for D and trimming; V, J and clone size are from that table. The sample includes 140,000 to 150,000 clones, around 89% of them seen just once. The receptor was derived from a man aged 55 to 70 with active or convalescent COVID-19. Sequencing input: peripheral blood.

In nucleotides, the CDR3 is TGTGCCAGCAGTTTCGACGGAGTTGGGGAAAAACTGTTTTTT. As protein: CASSFDGVGEKLFF. The chain links TRBV28 to TRBJ1-4; D gene uncertain. CDR1 MDHEN and CDR2 SYDVKM come from the germline V gene. The CDR3 is 14 amino acids. The V gene lost 3 bases and the J gene lost 8 bases, with 13 bases spanning the gap.